This T cell receptor beta chain was captured in a study of cytomegalovirus exposure and HLA in healthy donors (dated by TCRdb to about 2017). The study in broad terms: According to an earlier analysis of a few hundred of the donors, 150 million to 200 million T cells yielded 95 million to 140 million unique TCR beta sequences and more than 250 Gb of sequence data. Approximately 330 gigabases of sequencing data and 70 million to 100 million unique TCR sequences made up an early release that covered some 640 HLA-typed donors. The genetic ancestry cluster associated with self-reported Caucasian donors included around 76% of the 350 to 500 genotyped donors. The study was designed to test whether signatures of past pathogen exposure could be identified by cataloging public T cell receptors. The study profiled the T cell repertoires of 550 to 700 subjects by immunosequencing and related them to cytomegalovirus serostatus. Along with the roughly 710-subject first cohort, a separate validation cohort of around 110 different subjects was used. To predict cytomegalovirus infection status, the study brought together high-throughput TCR immunosequencing, statistical association of individual TCRs with disease status, and machine learning. In a later analysis, previously published TCR beta repertoires from 666 donors were re-analyzed and high-resolution HLA genotyping was added so that TCR occurrence patterns could be studied. Rather than drawing on any new phenotypic data, the later analysis identified candidate immune exposures from TCR beta sequences and the way those sequences occurred across donors. An earlier analysis of 587 of the donors used high-throughput TCR beta sequencing to judge whether each TCR beta V gene segment behaved as functional or pseudogenic. Donor age, sex, ethnicity and CMV serostatus were compiled alongside the repertoire data. A later genetic analysis used genome-wide SNP genotypes for about 55% of the 666 donors, treating that subset as a discovery cohort. All discovery cohort repertoires had been generated using a single sequencing platform. HLA typing covered class I and class II loci at four-digit resolution. Typing coverage differed by locus: A, B, C, DRB1 and DQB1 were typed in about 620-630 donors, DQA1 in 522, DPA1 in approximately 600, and DPB1 in 450 to 490. Four or five DR-DQ haplotypes were handled as single units for association and clustering, since linkage in the cohort was strong. Across 300 to 500 genotyped donors of the cohort, an average of approximately 240,000 unique TCR beta nucleotide sequences per donor were sequenced, and roughly a sixth of those sequences were non-productive.

Notes on this clone: Its antigen remains undetermined. No base-level quality is on record; no much larger clone is a single base apart.

There are 19 amino acids in the CDR3, from cysteine to phenylalanine inclusive. The entry retains the CDR3 DNA only, 57 bases that are in frame from base 1. Reading the germline V gene gives CDR1 SGHTS and CDR2 YDEGEE. After removal of 2 bases from V and 0 bases from J, the junction retains 12 bases not matched to a gene. Findings and caveats that apply to the study as a whole: This cohort had only TCR beta chains sequenced, and the lack of alpha or paired-chain data limited which features could be detected. A total of 150 to 200 TCR beta chains were listed by the study as associated with cytomegalovirus. Presence/absence analyses assumed roughly uniform sequencing depth across donors, an assumption that may not hold. When HLA alleles, especially DR and DQ, strongly co-occurred, attributing TCR associations to individual alleles was difficult. In a later analysis, most CMV-associated TCR beta chains were found to appear HLA-restricted, with HLA associations seemingly driven largely by CMV exposure. V-gene and J-gene trimming of TCR beta chains was associated with a missense DCLRE1C variant in a later genetic analysis, and the association was replicated in an independent cohort. According to a later genetic analysis, donors in an Asian-associated ancestry cluster had fewer N-insertions in productive TCRs than the roughly 700-donor mean. A further reported finding was that TCR beta sequences accurately predicted the HLA-A and HLA-B alleles for most subjects in the first cohort. A later analysis reported that several top co-occurrence clusters appeared linked to parvovirus B19, influenza, CMV and Epstein-Barr virus. Some IMGT-functional V segments, including TRBV6-2 and TRBV6-3, could not be distinguished by the 87-base-pair reads and were therefore excluded. A cluster of highly shared sequence variants was judged likely to be a technical artifact of the sequencing pipeline. Across donors, most TCR sequences were observed very rarely, whereas some public TCRs were present in many individuals. The earlier analysis of some 560 of the donors excluded seventeen rarely observed V segments, including chromosome 9 orphons, because counts were too low. In vitro tests confirmed that a few of the cytomegalovirus-associated TCR beta chains recognize cytomegalovirus antigens. In a later analysis, HLA-associated TCR beta chains were found to be more clonally expanded and to have lower generation probabilities than equally common non-associated chains. In a later analysis, around 17,000 TCR beta sequences were associated with specific HLA alleles at a false discovery rate of 0.05. In both the original and validation cohorts, the classifier was reported to diagnose cytomegalovirus status with high specificity and sensitivity. Linkage disequilibrium might explain the correlated functional status among segregating V segments, but an unknown experimental factor could not be ruled out. CMV serostatus was the only immune exposure information available for the cohort. In a later analysis, TCR association rates were found to vary across HLA loci, with the most associated TCRs seen for DRB1 alleles and the fewest for HLA-C alleles. Because HLA typing was unavailable for some donors at each locus, only the typed subset was used in association tests. The authors suggested that the approach could potentially be generalized to other disease states and immunological phenotypes. An earlier analysis of 587 of the donors showed that most TCR beta V segments appeared in productive rearrangements either about 90% or about 30% of the time, which broadly matched IMGT annotations.

The cohort was made up of 500 to 800 healthy bone marrow donors. Cohort members were all nominally healthy when sampled, although unrecorded immune exposures were likely present. The donor tested CMV seronegative and was one of the 352 seronegative cohort members. A peripheral blood sample was provided by each donor, and peripheral blood mononuclear cells were used for TCR beta sequencing. The Qiagen DNeasy Blood Extraction Kit was used to extract genomic DNA from the blood cell samples. Library generation was performed with the immunoSEQ multiplex PCR assay. For the multiplex PCR, a mixture combining 60 forward primers for TCR Vbeta segments and 13 reverse primers for TCR Jbeta segments was used. The CDR3 region of rearranged TCR beta genes was amplified from genomic DNA by a multiplex PCR assay. On the Illumina HiSeq System, the amplified TCR beta libraries were sequenced as 87-base-pair reads. The source study handled its data this way. A later analysis counted about 80 million unique TCR beta chains across the 666 repertoires, and 9 million to 14 million of these chains were shared by at least two donors. Raw reads were error-corrected and collapsed into unique sequences by a nearest-neighbor algorithm in which closely related sequences were merged to remove PCR and sequencing errors. CDR3 sequences were aligned to IMGT reference sequences to assign V, D and J gene segments. For a sequence to be retained, a match of at least six nucleotides to both a V gene segment and a J gene segment was required. Rearrangements were classified as productive when the CDR3 lacked stop codons and remained in frame with V and J, and all other rearrangements were classified as non-productive. Following IMGT convention, CDR3 was defined as the stretch from the second conserved V-encoded cysteine up to the conserved J-encoded phenylalanine. Sequences without an unambiguous match to a single V gene segment were excluded from the earlier analysis of 587 of the donors. An earlier analysis of around 600 of the donors classified V segments as functional when productive rearrangements were above 56.7% and as segregating when the standard deviation between donors was above 5%. To diagnose cytomegalovirus status from the catalog of TCR beta chain sequences, a statistical classification framework was built. A later analysis assigned V and J genes by comparing TCR nucleotide sequences with IMGT/GENE-DB human TR gene sequences. The TCRdist pipeline was used in a later analysis to assign CDR3 sequences and most-parsimonious VDJ recombination scenarios. In a later analysis, every TCR beta chain was defined by the combination of its CDR3 amino acid sequence and its V-gene family, and reads without a unique V-gene family were dropped. A later analysis removed 600 or so highly shared, low-generation-probability nucleotide sequences to deal with suspected cross-contamination and a sequencing artifact. A later analysis calculated a clonal expansion index for each public chain from normalized within-repertoire ranks of inferred template counts. In a later analysis, generation probabilities were computed with a VDJ recombination model fitted to out-of-frame rearrangements, and the resulting probabilities were checked against IGoR. Hypergeometric tests were used in a later analysis to score TCR-TCR, TCR-HLA and TCR-CMV co-occurrence, with a repertoire-size bias correction applied to the TCR pairs. In a later analysis, false discovery rates were estimated by permuting HLA or CMV assignments 20 times. In a later analysis, co-occurring TCRs were grouped with DBSCAN, and TCRdist sequence similarity was added when clustering was performed within HLA-allele-positive subsets. Repertoires with fewer than 30,000 or more than 120,000 public chains, plus five repertoires with anomalous nucleotide sharing, were excluded from co-occurrence clustering. Imported from immuneACCESS, the table was reduced by TCRdb to in-frame sequences with V and J called. These copies leave out some clones; in studies compared against another copy, an unresolved V gene accounts for under half, and the cause of the remainder is not known. V and J calls and clone size follow that table, whereas D and trimming were derived from the DNA. The sample yields roughly 120,000 clones; around 79% were counted once. Together, the top ten hold roughly 1.5% of the sample.

Rearrangement joined TRBV5-8 to TRBJ2-2; TRBD2 lines up with 8 middle nucleotides. This TCR came from a woman aged 18-29 years in good health and CMV-seronegative. Sequenced input: PBMCs. The DNA sequence is as follows: TGTGCCAGCAGCTTTGGATCGATCGGCGGGGGGCCGAACACCGGGGAGCTGTTTTTT. This is translated as CASSFGSIGGGPNTGELFF.